The T cell receptor (beta chain) under discussion was sequenced for a study of cytomegalovirus exposure and HLA in healthy donors. General study points: Cytomegalovirus status was reportedly diagnosed by the classifier with high sensitivity and specificity.

Notes on this clone: The antigen is undetermined.

The PCR contained 60 Vbeta and 13 Jbeta primers. The data were produced by immunoSEQ multiplex PCR, yet TCRdb's version contains in-frame clones alone and is incomplete. The table shows some 160,000 clones, with roughly 79% occurring only once. Trimming pared 7 bases from V and 5 bases from J, leaving 15 bases between. This CDR3 spans 14 amino acids. Germline V gene data show CDR1 as MDHEN and CDR2 as SYDVKM. V gene TRBV28 combines with J gene TRBJ1-5; weak D call: TRBD1 (5 bases). This receptor was taken from a woman between 40 and 50 years old in good health and CMV-seropositive. Material for sequencing was PBMCs. CDR3 nucleotides: TGTGCCAGCACCTTTCAGGGTATCGATCAGCCCCAGCATTTT. This translates into CASTFQGIDQPQHF. Full variable domain (missing parts from reference TRBV28 and TRBJ1-5): DVKVTQSSRYLVKRTGEKVFLECVQDMDHENMFWYRQDPGLGLRLIYFSYDVKMKEKGDIPEGYSVSREKKERFSLILESASTNQTSMYLCASTFQGIDQPQHFGDGTRLSIL.